The clone carrying this T cell receptor (beta chain) came up once. What it recognizes is unknown. Expansion with viral peptide pools was applied to antigen-specific CD4+ T cells by the ViraFEST assay prior to sequencing. It was after 10 days of culture that CD4+ T cells were isolated. The vaccine recipients had no prior SARS-CoV-2 infection, with negative nucleocapsid antibodies. About 2 million PBMC were placed in each well, which was supplemented with about 9.3 IU/ml IL-2 and around 9.9 ug/ml peptides. In the cultures, half the medium was exchanged for IL-2 medium on days 3 and 7. This entry is derived from a study of vaccination effects on CD4 cells after COVID-19. Generated by immunoSEQ multiplex PCR, the TCRdb table keeps only in-frame clones and is missing some. The sample carries tens of thousands of clones, approximately 79% recorded once. The sequence was obtained from a human donor who received a COVID-19 vaccine. Specimen: CD4+ T cells from PBMCs cultured with HCoV-OC43 spike peptides, collected before COVID-19 vaccination. Subset defined: HCoV-OC43 spike overlapping peptide pool stimulation.

The CDR3 spells CASSIGDTQYF. CDR3 bases: TGCGCCAGCAGTATCGGGGATACGCAGTATTTT. This chain joins TRBV10-1 and TRBJ2-3, with unresolved D. CDR3 length: 11 amino acids. The germline gives CDR1 WNHNN, CDR2 SYGVQD (reference sequence). Trimming shortened V by 5 bases and J by 6 bases, and 6 bases separated the two germline ends.